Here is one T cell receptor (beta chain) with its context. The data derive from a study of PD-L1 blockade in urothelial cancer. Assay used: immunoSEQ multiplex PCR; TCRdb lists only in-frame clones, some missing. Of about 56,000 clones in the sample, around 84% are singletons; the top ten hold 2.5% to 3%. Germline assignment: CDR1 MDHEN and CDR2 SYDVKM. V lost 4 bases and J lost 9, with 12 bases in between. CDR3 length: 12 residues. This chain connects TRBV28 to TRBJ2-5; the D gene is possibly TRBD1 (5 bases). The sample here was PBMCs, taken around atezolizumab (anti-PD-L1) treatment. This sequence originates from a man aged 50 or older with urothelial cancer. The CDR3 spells CASSWGGEPQYF. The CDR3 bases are TGTGCCAGCAGTTGGGGCGGTGAGCCCCAGTACTTC.